These 21 T cell receptor beta chains were all obtained from the same sample, sequenced in a study of regulatory T cells in long-lasting Graves disease. Sample time point: newly diagnosed GD, antithyroid drugs for less than 3 months. Extracted RNA from PBMCs served as the source of the TCR library. Combining iRepertoire HTBI primers with Arm-PCR of CDR3 regions, the authors built TCR beta libraries. TCRdb re-called the multiplex PCR reads with MiXCR, one entry per CDR3 protein. The sample lists about 620,000 distinct CDR3 sequences, roughly 15% occurring once. Separately, the same data were catalogued under a study of T cells in Graves' hyperthyroidism and ophthalmopathy.

Sequencing used peripheral blood mononuclear cells (PBMCs), obtained at new diagnosis, from a patient treated with antithyroid drugs. The receptors here all came from a woman between 25 and 40 years old with Graves disease.

This clonotype was seen ten or more times. The chain carries TRBV12-3 or TRBV12-4 and TRBJ1-4, with 11 bases that match TRBD1. There are 16 residues in the CDR3. Trimming at V came to 7 bases and at J to 7 bases, leaving 11 bases not matched to a gene. As DNA, the CDR3 is TGTGCCAGCACAAATGGACAGGGGGCACTTAGTGAAAAACTGTTTTTT. It translates to CASTNGQGALSEKLFF.

The chain employs TRBV6-2 or TRBV6-3 and TRBJ1-3; weak D call: TRBD1 (5 bases). CDR3 length: 15 amino acids. The V end lost 6 bases, the J end lost 0 bases, and 12 bases lay between the germline ends. The germline V gene has CDR1 MNHEY and CDR2 SVGEGT. CDR3 sequence (DNA): TGTGCCAGCAGGACACAGGTTAACTCTGGAAACACCATATATTTT. Protein sequence: CASRTQVNSGNTIYF.

In its sample, this clonotype was seen many times. V and J are TRBV2 and TRBJ1-5; 10 nucleotides agree with TRBD1. CDR3 size: 17 residues. J gave up 0 bases and V 5 bases, and 7 bases lay outside the gene matches. Germline V gives CDR1 SNHLY, CDR2 FYNNEI. The CDR3 reads CASSPGTGVNSNQPQHF. As DNA, the CDR3 is TGTGCCAGCAGTCCCGGGACAGGGGTCAATAGCAATCAGCCCCAGCATTTT.

This chain connects TRBV20-1 to TRBJ1-1; 7 positions match TRBD1. Unmatched junction bases numbered 11, after V lost 0 bases and J lost 1 base. The CDR3 spans 17 residues. Germline V gene lookup returns CDR1 DFQATT and CDR2 SNEGSKA (reference sequence). CDR3 sequence: CSARDIDRASPNTEAFF. The CDR3 DNA reads TGCAGTGCTAGAGATATAGACAGGGCCTCTCCGAACACTGAAGCTTTCTTT.

This clonotype was detected ten times or more. This chain uses TRBV20-1 with TRBJ1-1, with 9 positions matching TRBD1. Germline V gene lookup returns CDR1 DFQATT and CDR2 SNEGSKA (reference sequence). V was pared by 3 bases and J by 1 base, with 3 bases of the junction left unmatched. This CDR3 is 14 amino acids long. The CDR3 loop reads CSARGTGRNTEAFF. CDR3 coding DNA: TGCAGTGCTAGGGGGACAGGGCGGAACACTGAAGCTTTCTTT.

This clonotype was detected ten times or more. This chain uses TRBV2 with TRBJ1-2, with D perhaps TRBD1 (5 bases). The CDR3 consists of 13 residues. Trimming pared 4 bases from V and 4 bases from J, leaving 10 bases between. Germline loops: CDR1 SNHLY, CDR2 FYNNEI. This CDR3 reads CASSGQPRYGYTF. CDR3 sequence (DNA): TGTGCCAGCAGTGGACAGCCTCGCTATGGCTACACCTTC.

The sample holds a few counts of this clonotype. This chain uses TRBV19 with TRBJ1-5; D call uncertain. Between the trimmed V and J ends, which lost 8 bases and 7 bases, there was a span of 15 bases. CDR3 length: 13 amino acids. From germline, CDR1 is LNHDA and CDR2 SQIVND (reference sequence). The CDR3: CASALLGGQPQHF. The CDR3 bases are TGTGCCAGTGCTCTTCTAGGAGGACAGCCCCAGCATTTT.

This clonotype was seen many times. The chain uses TRBV2 and TRBJ2-5; D is ambiguous. The CDR3 runs to 12 residues. Germline V gives CDR1 SNHLY, CDR2 FYNNEI. V lost 3 bases to trimming and J lost 5 bases, with 7 bases between them. The CDR3 nucleotides read TGTGCCAGCAGTGAGTTACGGGAGACCCAGTACTTC. This gives the protein CASSELRETQYF. The full variable domain, rest sourced from reference TRBV2 and TRBJ2-5, is EPEVTQTPSHQVTQMGQEVILRCVPISNHLYFYWYRQILGQKVEFLVSFYNNEISEKSEIFDDQFSVERPDGSNFTLKIRSTKLEDSAMYFCASSELRETQYFGPGTRLLVL.

The table lists this clonotype with a few counts. V gene TRBV13 combines with J gene TRBJ1-2; 8 nucleotides match TRBD1. V was pared by 5 bases and J by 2 bases, with 7 bases of the junction left unmatched. This CDR3 contains 15 residues. Germline V gene data show CDR1 as PRHDT and CDR2 as FYEKMQ (reference sequence). The CDR3 DNA is TGTGCCAGCAGCACCAGGACAGGGTGGAACTATGGCTACACCTTC. Residues: CASSTRTGWNYGYTF.

This clonotype was picked up many times. The CDR3 here is CSAKTSGRLNEQFF. CDR3 DNA: TGCAGTGCTAAAACGTCGGGGCGTCTAAATGAGCAGTTCTTC. This rearrangement joins TRBV20-1 to TRBJ2-1, with D possibly being TRBD1 or TRBD2 (5 bases each). CDR1 DFQATT and CDR2 SNEGSKA come from the germline V gene (reference sequence). Trimming removed 4 bases from V and 7 bases from J, with 17 bases in between. The CDR3 totals 14 residues.

Comment on this clonotype: No conserved phenylalanine or tryptophan ends this CDR3, so it is likely a read error. J is TRBJ2-7 and V is TRBV19; 9 bases are shared with TRBD1. The CDR3 totals 15 residues. Looked up from germline, CDR1 is LNHDA and CDR2 is SQIVND (reference sequence). Trimming cost V 5 bases and J 0 bases; bases outside gene matches: 5. The CDR3 sequence is CASSAPDRGSYEQYL. In nucleotides, the CDR3 is TGTGCCAGTAGTGCCCCGGACAGGGGCTCCTACGAGCAGTACCTC.

This chain uses TRBV19 with TRBJ1-5; no definite D call. This CDR3 comprises 12 residues. Germline CDR1 LNHDA, CDR2 SQIVND (reference sequence). Deletions cut 6 bases from V and 7 bases from J, with 10 bases between. This CDR3 is CASRENHQPQHF. The CDR3 nucleotides read TGTGCCAGTAGGGAGAATCACCAGCCCCAGCATTTT.

This clonotype was found many times. V usage is TRBV27 and J usage is TRBJ2-3; 9 positions agree with TRBD2. The CDR3 totals 18 residues. With 5 bases clipped from V and 2 bases from J, the junction kept 14 bases outside the gene matches. Germline CDR1 reads MNHEY; CDR2 reads SMNVEV (reference sequence). The CDR3 protein is CASSNTRPTSGHTDTQYF. In nucleotides, the CDR3 is TGTGCCAGCAGTAACACCCGACCGACTAGCGGACACACAGATACGCAGTATTTT.

This clonotype was recorded many times. The V gene is TRBV2, the J gene TRBJ2-5, with D unclear. The CDR3 is 15 residues long. CDR1 is SNHLY and CDR2 is FYNNEI in the germline V gene. Between the trimmed V and J ends, which lost 2 bases and 4 bases, there was a span of 14 bases. CDR3 nucleotide sequence: TGTGCCAGCAGTGAAAACCTCTGGGCCCCAGAGACCCAGTACTTC. As protein: CASSENLWAPETQYF.

This clonotype was recorded only once. The chain's CDR3 is CASSLLGGSYNEQFF. Written as DNA, the CDR3 is TGCGCCAGCAGCTTATTAGGAGGCTCCTACAATGAGCAGTTCTTC. The chain recombines TRBV5-1 with TRBJ2-1, with D perhaps matching TRBD2 (5 bases). The CDR3 spans 15 residues. The V and J ends lost 2 bases and 0 bases respectively, with 9 bases between them. Looked up from germline, CDR1 is SGHRS and CDR2 is YFSETQ.

This clonotype has only a few counts. V and J are TRBV9 and TRBJ2-1, with 9 bases lining up with TRBD2. Germline CDR1 is SGDLS and CDR2 is YYNGEE. The length of the CDR3 is 14 residues. The V and J ends lost 1 base and 9 bases, in that order; junction bases with no gene match: 5. In nucleotides, the CDR3 is TGTGCCAGCAGCGTACTAGCGGGAAGGGGTGAGCAGTTCTTC. Amino acid sequence: CASSVLAGRGEQFF.

This clonotype has a count of ten or more. The rearrangement links TRBV6-2 or TRBV6-3 to TRBJ1-1; D is perhaps TRBD1 (6 bases). Germline V CDR1 and CDR2: MNHEY, SVGEGT. The CDR3 has 15 amino acids. V shed 0 bases and J shed 6 bases, with 14 bases lying between them. CDR3: CASSYSRGGWSEAFF. The CDR3 DNA is TGTGCCAGCAGTTACTCAAGGGGGGGGTGGTCTGAAGCTTTCTTT.

This clonotype was counted at least ten times. The J gene is TRBJ1-1, the V gene TRBV27; 8 bases align to TRBD1. CDR1 and CDR2 from the germline V gene are MNHEY and SMNVEV (reference sequence). The CDR3 is made up of 15 amino acids. V was clipped by 3 bases and J by 1 base; unmatched bases: 4. The CDR3 spells CASSFYGQGNTEAFF. The CDR3 bases are TGTGCCAGCAGTTTTTATGGACAGGGGAACACTGAAGCTTTCTTT.

This clonotype has at least ten counts. The V gene is TRBV10-1, the J gene TRBJ2-7; D gene ambiguous. The CDR3 has 13 residues. The germline V gene encodes CDR1 WNHNN and CDR2 SYGVQD (reference sequence). Trimming stripped 3 bases from V and 6 bases from J, with 12 bases between. The CDR3 region is CASSDQRWGEQYF. The CDR3 region has the DNA TGCGCCAGCAGTGACCAACGGTGGGGCGAGCAGTACTTC.

This clonotype has just a few counts. The chain employs TRBV7-9 and TRBJ1-6, with TRBD1 as a possible D gene (5 bases). The CDR3 is made up of 14 amino acids. Germline CDR1 reads SEHNR; CDR2 reads FQNEAQ (reference sequence). V shed 6 bases and J shed 11 bases, with 17 bases lying between them. The CDR3 bases are TGTGCCAGCAGGCCCGACGGGGGGGGTACACCCCTCCACTTT. Residues: CASRPDGGGTPLHF.

Many counts were recorded for this clonotype. The rearrangement joins TRBV6-1 to TRBJ1-1, with no clear D. CDR1 is MNHNS and CDR2 is SASEGT in the germline V gene. The CDR3 is made up of 13 amino acids. V lost 5 bases, J lost 3 bases, and 10 bases lay in between. The CDR3 here is CASSPNSDTEAFF. CDR3 nucleotide sequence: TGTGCCAGCAGTCCGAACTCGGACACTGAAGCTTTCTTT.